The 20 T cell receptor beta chains in this list originate from one sample, sequenced in a study of regulatory T cells in long-lasting Graves disease. Time point of the sample: newly diagnosed GD, antithyroid drugs for less than 3 months. Scientists built the TCR library using RNA that was extracted from PBMCs. TCR beta libraries were built with iRepertoire HTBI primers and Arm-PCR of CDR3 regions. TCRdb analysed the multiplex PCR reads with MiXCR anew, one entry per CDR3 protein. The sample shows 350,000 to 550,000 distinct CDR3 sequences, around 15% of them seen only once. These same records also appear under a second study, on T cells in Graves' hyperthyroidism and ophthalmopathy.

Sequenced here: peripheral blood mononuclear cells (PBMCs), sampled at new diagnosis, from a patient treated with antithyroid drugs. The receptor set was obtained from a woman aged 45-65 years with Graves disease.

This clonotype was observed many times. The CDR3 here is CASRTGGTGSLEQYF. DNA of the CDR3: TGTGCCAGCAGGACCGGCGGGACAGGGTCACTCGAGCAGTACTTC. The chain carries TRBV6-1 and TRBJ2-7; 9 nucleotides agree with TRBD1. The V gene end was trimmed by 6 bases and the J gene end by 6 bases; junction bases not matched to a gene: 12. The CDR3 sequence is 15 residues long. The germline V gene has CDR1 MNHNS and CDR2 SASEGT.

This clonotype was detected many times. The CDR3 coding sequence is TGTGCCAGCAGCGCGGGACAGGGCCTAGGAAACACTGAAGCTTTCTTT. Translated: CASSAGQGLGNTEAFF. The V gene is TRBV7-8, the J gene TRBJ1-1, with TRBD1 matching 9 bases. In germline, CDR1 is SGHVS, CDR2 FQNEAQ. The CDR3 has 16 residues. V dropped 5 bases and J dropped 2; count of bases not matched to a gene: 9.

With respect to this clonotype: A much bigger clone sits one base away, suggesting this may be a read error. The V and J genes are TRBV3-1 and TRBJ2-1; TRBD2 matches 12 bases. CDR1 and CDR2 (germline): LGHDT, YNNKEL (reference sequence). CDR3 length equals 16 residues. For the CDR3, the DNA is TGTGCCAGCAGCTCTCGACTAGCGGGAGTTAACAATGAGCAGTCCTTC. Translated: CASSSRLAGVNNEQSF.

This clonotype was detected a few times. V gene TRBV29-1 combines with J gene TRBJ2-3; 10 positions agree with TRBD1. Germline V gene data show CDR1 as SQVTM and CDR2 as ANQGSEA. The CDR3 runs 12 residues. Trimming removed 3 bases from V and 9 bases from J; junction bases left unmatched: 3. In DNA form, the CDR3 reads TGCAGCGTTGAGGCGGGACAGGGGACGCAGTATTTT. Its translation is CSVEAGQGTQYF.

V and J are TRBV30 and TRBJ1-2; TRBD1 matches at 8 bases. Germline V gene data show CDR1 as GTSNPN and CDR2 as SVGIG (reference sequence). V dropped 5 bases and J dropped 3; count of bases not matched to a gene: 5. The CDR3 has 13 amino acids. The CDR3 nucleotides are TGTGCCTGGGGACAGGGCGGTTACTATGGCTACACCTTC. This encodes CAWGQGGYYGYTF. Full variable domain (outside the CDR3, taken from reference TRBV30 and TRBJ1-2): SQTIHQWPATLVQPVGSPLSLECTVEGTSNPNLYWYRQAAGRGLQLLFYSVGIGQISSEVPQNLSASRPQDRQFILSSKKLLLSDSGFYLCAWGQGGYYGYTFGSGTRLTVV.

This chain joins TRBV19 and TRBJ2-1; D gene uncertain. Trimming stripped 6 bases from V and 4 bases from J, with 7 bases between. CDR3 size: 12 residues. Germline lookup yields CDR1 LNHDA and CDR2 SQIVND (reference sequence). CDR3 loop: CASSAYYNEQFF. CDR3 nucleotides: TGTGCCAGTAGCGCCTATTACAATGAGCAGTTCTTC.

There are many counts of this clonotype. The chain is built from TRBV6-1 and TRBJ1-5, with D perhaps matching TRBD1 (5 bases). CDR1 and CDR2 (germline): MNHNS, SASEGT. Trimming cost V 2 bases and J 2 bases, with 16 bases left between them. This CDR3 comprises 17 residues. The CDR3: CASSETQDIRGNQPQHF. DNA of the CDR3: TGTGCCAGCAGTGAAACCCAGGACATTAGGGGCAATCAGCCCCAGCATTTT.

The rearrangement uses TRBV20-1 and TRBJ2-7; D might be TRBD2 (5 bases). Germline V gene data show CDR1 as DFQATT and CDR2 as SNEGSKA (reference sequence). The CDR3 runs to 18 residues. Trimming cost V 0 bases and J 1 base, with 22 bases left between them. The CDR3 is CSARDWVVVRVGSYEQYF. In DNA form, the CDR3 reads TGCAGTGCTAGAGATTGGGTCGTGGTGCGGGTAGGGTCCTACGAGCAGTACTTC.

The chain combines TRBV7-2 with TRBJ2-5; D assignment may be TRBD1 or TRBD2 (5 bases each). This CDR3 contains 12 residues. Germline V lookup: CDR1 SGHTA, CDR2 FQGNSA. The V and J ends lost 10 bases and 5 bases respectively, with 14 bases between them. DNA of the CDR3: TGTGCCACCAAAATGGGACGGGAGACCCAGTACTTC. This codes for CATKMGRETQYF.

The table lists this clonotype with many counts. The chain's CDR3 is CASSTVHNEQFF. The CDR3 DNA reads TGTGCCAGCAGCACAGTACACAATGAGCAGTTCTTC. The V gene is TRBV2, the J gene TRBJ2-1; no definite D call. The CDR3 runs to 12 residues. Trimming took 6 bases from V and 5 from J, leaving 8 bases between them. Germline CDR1 and CDR2: SNHLY and FYNNEI.

To note about this clonotype: This likely traces to a read error, being one base from a far larger clone. The CDR3, as DNA: TGTGCCAGCAGTTTCCCGGGAGTCGGGGACAATGAGCAGTACTTC. Its translation: CASSFPGVGDNEQYF. This chain links TRBV28 with TRBJ2-7; D assignment may be TRBD1 or TRBD2 (6 bases each). Germline lookup yields CDR1 MDHEN and CDR2 SYDVKM. V was shortened by 3 bases and J by 7 bases, with 19 bases between the two germline ends. CDR3 size: 15 residues.

This clonotype occurred many times. The V and J genes are TRBV6-1 and TRBJ1-3; D remains ambiguous. This CDR3 has 13 residues. V lost 2 bases to trimming and J lost 1 base, with 3 bases between them. In germline, CDR1 is MNHNS, CDR2 SASEGT. The CDR3 loop is CASSEISGNTIYF. CDR3 bases: TGTGCCAGCAGTGAAATTTCTGGAAACACCATATATTTT.

This clonotype was seen a handful of times. CDR3 amino acids: CATSDLTGIGYTF. The CDR3 nucleotides read TGTGCCACCAGTGACCTCACAGGGATTGGCTACACCTTC. V usage is TRBV24-1 and J usage is TRBJ1-2; TRBD1 is a possible D gene (6 bases). Trimming shortened V by 4 bases and J by 7 bases, and 12 bases separated the two germline ends. This CDR3 is 13 amino acids long. Germline V gene data show CDR1 as KGHDR and CDR2 as SFDVKD.

The chain is built from TRBV5-1 and TRBJ2-7, with D perhaps TRBD2 (5 bases). Germline V lookup: CDR1 SGHRS, CDR2 YFSETQ. The CDR3 runs 12 residues. The V end was cut by 7 bases, the J end by 2 bases, with 10 bases between. CDR3 nucleotides: TGCGCCAGCTGGGAGTCCCCCTACGAGCAGTACTTC. Protein: CASWESPYEQYF.

This clonotype was counted at least ten times. The junction departs from the called germline gene at one end, perhaps through a read error. V gene TRBV5-1 combines with J gene TRBJ2-3; D is unresolved. CDR3 length: 13 residues. Germline lookup yields CDR1 SGHRS and CDR2 YFSETQ. CDR3 DNA sequence: TGTGCCAGCAGCTTAGACTCCACAGATACGCAGTATTTT. It is translated as CASSLDSTDTQYF.

Ten or more counts support this clonotype. This chain connects TRBV6-1 to TRBJ2-1; 8 bases line up with TRBD2. Germline V gene sequence: CDR1 MNHNS, CDR2 SASEGT. CDR3 length: 15 amino acids. The ends lost 5 bases at V and 6 bases at J; junction bases unmatched: 9. The CDR3 loop reads CASSTGTSRGNEQFF. The CDR3 DNA sequence: TGTGCCAGCAGTACAGGGACTAGTCGGGGCAATGAGCAGTTCTTC.

This clonotype was observed at least ten times. The rearrangement joins TRBV28 to TRBJ1-5; 10 nucleotides match TRBD1. This CDR3 contains 15 residues. V trimming: 7 bases; J trimming: 6 bases; junction bases outside the gene matches: 9. The germline CDR1 and CDR2 sequences are MDHEN and SYDVKM. The CDR3 here is CASNTGTGVAQPQHF. The CDR3 nucleotides read TGTGCCAGCAACACCGGGACAGGGGTTGCTCAGCCCCAGCATTTT.

J is TRBJ2-1 and V is TRBV19, with 15 nucleotides matching TRBD2. Germline loops: CDR1 LNHDA, CDR2 SQIVND (reference sequence). Trimming removed 3 bases from V and 8 bases from J; junction bases left unmatched: 14. The CDR3 is 19 amino acids. In DNA form, the CDR3 reads TGTGCCAGTAGTATTGAGTACTCTGGACTAGCGGGAGGGCCACATGAGCAGTTCTTC. Translation gives CASSIEYSGLAGGPHEQFF.

This clonotype has just a few counts. The chain combines TRBV28 with TRBJ2-7, with unresolved D. V dropped 5 bases and J dropped 3 bases, with 5 bases sitting between them. The CDR3 contains 11 residues. From germline, CDR1 is MDHEN and CDR2 SYDVKM. The CDR3, as DNA: TGTGCCAGCAGTCAGTACTACGAGCAGTACTTC. Translating gives CASSQYYEQYF.

This clonotype was observed a handful of times. The CDR3 sequence is CASKGSGYNEQFF. Here the CDR3 DNA reads TGTGCCAGCAAAGGGAGCGGCTACAATGAGCAGTTCTTC. The chain combines TRBV28 with TRBJ2-1, with D possibly matching TRBD2 (5 bases). Per the germline V gene, CDR1 is MDHEN and CDR2 is SYDVKM. The V gene lost 7 bases and the J gene lost 3 bases, with 10 bases spanning the gap. This CDR3 comprises 13 residues. The full variable domain, in which reference TRBV28 and TRBJ2-1 provide the parts outside the CDR3, is DVKVTQSSRYLVKRTGEKVFLECVQDMDHENMFWYRQDPGLGLRLIYFSYDVKMKEKGDIPEGYSVSREKKERFSLILESASTNQTSMYLCASKGSGYNEQFFGPGTRLTVL.